The 32 T cell receptor beta chains listed next were all sequenced from one sample in a study of blood T cells in healthy people across ages. The authors ran a second PCR of about 6 to 11 cycles using a sample-barcoded 5' primer and a J-beta primer mix. TCRdb re-called the 5' RACE reads through MiXCR, storing one row per CDR3 protein. The sample lists hundreds of thousands of distinct CDR3 sequences, 25% to 35% occurring once. The sequenced sample was blood. All receptors come from a woman of 80 years or more in good health.

The chain has TRBV13 and TRBJ1-1; possible D gene TRBD1, 6 bases. Germline V gives CDR1 PRHDT, CDR2 FYEKMQ (reference sequence). Trimming shortened V by 0 bases and J by 3 bases, and 8 bases separated the two germline ends. The CDR3 runs 14 residues. CDR3 bases: TGTGCCAGCAGCTTAGGAGGGGGGGACACTGAAGCTTTCTTT. Amino acid sequence: CASSLGGGDTEAFF.

Concerning this clonotype itself: A much larger clone lies one base from this, so it may be a read error. The rearrangement links TRBV2 to TRBJ2-1, with D perhaps being TRBD1 or TRBD2 (6 bases each). There are 16 residues in the CDR3. Germline CDR1 and CDR2: SNHLY and FYNNEI. CDR3 DNA: TGTACCAGCAGTGAGAGGGGGACTGGCCTTTGGCATGAGCAGTTCTTC. Amino acid sequence: CTSSERGTGLWHEQFF.

Ten or more counts support this clonotype. The chain recombines TRBV12-3 or TRBV12-4 with TRBJ1-6, with D possibly matching TRBD1 (6 bases). The CDR3 extends over 14 amino acids. V dropped 5 bases and J dropped 16 bases, with 21 bases sitting between them. CDR3 in DNA: TGTGCCAGCAGTCCAGGAGGGGGGAATCCCCCACTCCACTTT. Translating it yields CASSPGGGNPPLHF.

This clonotype was counted many times. This chain joins TRBV6-2 or TRBV6-3 and TRBJ2-1; TRBD2 matches at 12 bases. The CDR3 contains 15 residues. V gave up 4 bases and J gave up 6 bases; unmatched junction bases: 4. The V gene's germline CDR1 is MNHEY and CDR2 SVGEGT. The CDR3 loop is CASSSLAGGRNEQFF. The CDR3 DNA follows: TGTGCCAGCAGTTCTCTAGCGGGGGGGCGCAATGAGCAGTTCTTC.

About this clonotype: A much larger clone lies one base from this, so it may be a read error. The chain employs TRBV7-2 and TRBJ2-5, with 10 bases aligning to TRBD1. Trimming took 4 bases from V and 7 from J; bases not matched to a gene: 6. The CDR3 contains 14 residues. CDR1 is SGHTA, CDR2 FQGNSA, per germline. CDR3 residues: CASSWDRGGGTQYF. CDR3 sequence (DNA): TGTGCCAGCAGCTGGGACAGGGGCGGTGGGACCCAGTACTTC.

This clonotype has just a few counts. The genes are TRBV3-1 and TRBJ2-7; D remains ambiguous. Trimming left V 5 bases short and J 2 bases short, with 4 bases between. The V gene's germline CDR1 is LGHDT and CDR2 YNNKEL (reference sequence). The CDR3 consists of 11 residues. The CDR3 protein is CASSTPYEQYF. The CDR3 DNA reads as TGTGCCAGCAGCACCCCCTACGAGCAGTACTTC.

This chain joins TRBV20-1 and TRBJ1-3, with D unclear. The length of the CDR3 is 13 residues. The V gene lost 3 bases and the J gene lost 0 bases, with 6 bases spanning the gap. The germline CDR1 and CDR2 sequences are DFQATT and SNEGSKA (reference sequence). The CDR3 bases are TGCAGTGCTAGTGGCCTCTCTGGAAACACCATATATTTT. Translated: CSASGLSGNTIYF.

The table lists this clonotype with a few counts. The chain combines TRBV27 with TRBJ2-1; D not resolved. Germline-derived CDR1 and CDR2 are MNHEY and SMNVEV (reference sequence). Trimming stripped 5 bases from V and 9 bases from J, with 5 bases between. This CDR3 has 10 residues. CDR3 in amino acids: CASSNAEQFF. Written as DNA, the CDR3 is TGTGCCAGCAGTAACGCTGAGCAGTTCTTC.

This clonotype was detected ten times or more. The chain uses TRBV12-3 or TRBV12-4 and TRBJ2-7; no definite D call. V was trimmed by 6 bases and J by 0 bases, leaving 12 bases between them. The CDR3 extends over 14 amino acids. Written as DNA, the CDR3 is TGTGCCAGCAGCCCGGGCCATAGCTCCTACGAGCAGTACTTC. Its protein product is CASSPGHSSYEQYF.

This clonotype showed up many times. The chain is built from TRBV7-2 and TRBJ2-3; TRBD1 aligns across 10 bases. Trimming cost V 5 bases and J 7 bases; bases outside gene matches: 12. Germline CDR1 is SGHTA and CDR2 is FQGNSA. The CDR3 runs to 16 residues. CDR3 in DNA: TGTGCCAGCAGCGGGGTGTCGACAGGGGGCGCGAATACGCAGTATTTT. Amino acid sequence: CASSGVSTGGANTQYF.

This clonotype was found many times. The rearrangement uses TRBV12-3 or TRBV12-4 and TRBJ1-4; TRBD1 aligns across 8 bases. The CDR3 consists of 15 residues. V shed 2 bases, J shed 4 bases, and the junction held 3 bases outside the gene matches. CDR3 DNA sequence: TGTGCCAGCAGTTTACAGGGGGCCCTTAATGAAAAACTGTTTTTT. This codes for CASSLQGALNEKLFF.

The chain uses TRBV5-6 and TRBJ2-6; TRBD1 agrees at 12 bases. CDR3 length equals 18 residues. With 4 bases clipped from V and 3 bases from J, the junction kept 8 bases outside the gene matches. Germline CDR1 and CDR2: SGHDT and YYEEEE. CDR3 in DNA: TGTGCCAGCAGCGTCGCGGGACAGGGGGCATTTGGGGCCAACGTCCTGACTTTC. It yields the protein CASSVAGQGAFGANVLTF.

This clonotype was detected ten times or more. The genes are TRBV7-2 and TRBJ2-5; 9 nucleotides line up with TRBD1. The junction had 7 bases not matched to a gene; V was cut back by 3 bases and J by 5 bases. The CDR3 runs 15 residues. Per the germline V gene, CDR1 is SGHTA and CDR2 is FQGNSA. The CDR3 protein is CASSLWGTGTETQYF. The DNA of the CDR3 is TGTGCCAGCAGCTTGTGGGGGACAGGGACGGAGACCCAGTACTTC.

The table lists this clonotype with many counts. V is TRBV12-3 or TRBV12-4 and J is TRBJ2-3, with D hard to call. This CDR3 is 18 amino acids long. V dropped 1 base and J dropped 3 bases, with 20 bases sitting between them. The CDR3 reads CASSLGFGVGLITDTQYF. The CDR3 bases are TGTGCCAGCAGTTTAGGTTTTGGGGTGGGTTTAATAACAGATACGCAGTATTTT.

This clonotype was seen many times. This rearrangement joins TRBV20-1 to TRBJ2-1; D possibly matches TRBD1 or TRBD2 (5 bases each). Trimming took 3 bases from V and 10 from J, leaving 22 bases between them. The germline V gene has CDR1 DFQATT and CDR2 SNEGSKA (reference sequence). This CDR3 is built from 15 residues. CDR3 amino acids: CSASISGRPVREQFF. The CDR3 region has the DNA TGCAGTGCTAGTATTTCGGGGCGGCCCGTTCGGGAGCAGTTCTTC.

This clonotype has a handful of counts. The V call is TRBV12-3 or TRBV12-4, the J call TRBJ1-5; possibly TRBD1 for D (6 bases). This CDR3 has 17 residues. V was clipped by 2 bases and J by 6 bases, with 20 bases between them. The DNA of the CDR3 is TGTGCCAGCAGTTTACTCTACACTCGGACAGTATCTCAGCCCCAGCATTTT. As protein: CASSLLYTRTVSQPQHF.

The J gene is TRBJ2-1, the V gene TRBV29-1; D may be TRBD2 (5 bases). This CDR3 is built from 13 residues. The germline V gene has CDR1 SQVTM and CDR2 ANQGSEA. Deletions cut 4 bases from V and 1 base from J, with 8 bases between. The CDR3 loop is CSVGPGSYNEQFF. Written as DNA, the CDR3 is TGCAGCGTTGGACCGGGATCCTACAATGAGCAGTTCTTC.

The V gene is TRBV28, the J gene TRBJ1-2, with D unresolved. The CDR3 covers 13 residues. Between the trimmed V and J ends, which lost 6 bases and 8 bases, there was a span of 16 bases. Germline V gene data show CDR1 as MDHEN and CDR2 as SYDVKM. For the CDR3, the DNA is TGTGCCAGCAGGCAACGAGAGAAAGGGGGCTACACCTTC. Residues: CASRQREKGGYTF.

This chain links TRBV7-9 with TRBJ1-6; TRBD1 is a possible D gene (6 bases). In germline, CDR1 is SEHNR, CDR2 FQNEAQ (reference sequence). V lost 6 bases, J lost 5 bases, and 11 bases lay in between. This CDR3 spans 14 amino acids. The CDR3 coding sequence is TGTGCCAGCAGACAGGGATCGGATAATTCACCCCTCCACTTT. Translated: CASRQGSDNSPLHF.

Comment on this clonotype: With a much larger clone just one base away, this may be a read error. CDR3 amino acids: CASSQTEAFF. As DNA, the CDR3 is TGTGCCAGCAGTCAGACTGAAGCTTTCTTT. V and J are TRBV2 and TRBJ1-1; D gene ambiguous. In germline, CDR1 is SNHLY, CDR2 FYNNEI. CDR3 length: 10 residues. V was shortened by 5 bases and J by 5 bases, with 3 bases between the two germline ends.

In its sample, this clonotype was seen many times. The CDR3 protein is CASSPLKETQYF. The CDR3 nucleotides are TGTGCCAGCAGCCCCCTCAAAGAGACCCAGTACTTC. The V and J genes are TRBV3-1 and TRBJ2-5; D gene ambiguous. CDR3 length equals 12 residues. Germline V gives CDR1 LGHDT, CDR2 YNNKEL (reference sequence). V was trimmed by 4 bases and J by 3 bases, leaving 6 bases between them.

This clonotype appeared many times. The J gene is TRBJ2-3, the V gene TRBV12-3 or TRBV12-4, with D hard to call. CDR3 length: 15 residues. Between the trimmed V and J ends, which lost 2 bases and 6 bases, there was a span of 15 bases. The CDR3 reads CASSLSPPRLDTQYF. CDR3 DNA sequence: TGTGCCAGCAGTTTATCCCCCCCCCGATTGGATACGCAGTATTTT.

The chain carries TRBV6-6 and TRBJ1-5; D remains ambiguous. CDR1 MNHNY and CDR2 SVGAGI come from the germline V gene (reference sequence). There are 15 residues in the CDR3. The V end lost 8 bases, the J end lost 0 bases, and 14 bases lay between the germline ends. CDR3 residues: CASGSAGDSNQPQHF. CDR3 DNA: TGTGCCAGCGGGTCCGCGGGTGATAGCAATCAGCCCCAGCATTTT.

The genes are TRBV30 and TRBJ2-2, with 10 bases that match TRBD1. The germline V gene encodes CDR1 GTSNPN and CDR2 SVGIG (reference sequence). The CDR3 length is 16 residues. Unmatched junction bases numbered 3, after V lost 0 bases and J lost 2 bases. The CDR3 sequence is CAWSVRQGANTGELFF. Written as DNA, the CDR3 is TGTGCCTGGAGTGTACGACAGGGGGCTAACACCGGGGAGCTGTTTTTT.

This clonotype was picked up many times. J is TRBJ2-3 and V is TRBV6-2 or TRBV6-3, with D uncertain. The germline V and J ends were trimmed by 8 bases and 3 bases, with 12 bases remaining between them. CDR3 length equals 13 residues. The germline CDR1 and CDR2 sequences are MNHEY and SVGEGT. The CDR3 bases are TGTGCCAGCGCCACCTATAGAACAGATACGCAGTATTTT. It yields the protein CASATYRTDTQYF.

Of note for this clonotype: A much larger clone differs from this one at a single base, so this may be a read error. V and J are TRBV27 and TRBJ2-4; TRBD1 agrees at 8 bases. The CDR3 covers 16 residues. CDR1 MNHEY and CDR2 SMNVEV come from the germline V gene (reference sequence). The CDR3 DNA reads as TGTGCCGGCAGGCCCTACAGGGGGATGATGGAAAACATTCAGTACTTC. It specifies CAGRPYRGMMENIQYF.

This chain connects TRBV20-1 to TRBJ2-3; D is unclear. This CDR3 has 14 residues. Trimming took off 6 bases at V and 5 bases at J, with 18 bases between the two ends. The V gene's germline CDR1 is DFQATT and CDR2 SNEGSKA (reference sequence). CDR3 coding DNA: TGCAGTGCCGATCCCCATTGGAGAGGAGATACGCAGTATTTT. Translation: CSADPHWRGDTQYF.

This clonotype occurred many times. V usage is TRBV6-2 or TRBV6-3 and J usage is TRBJ2-1; D not resolved. Trimming shortened V by 7 bases and J by 6 bases, and 22 bases separated the two germline ends. The CDR3 has 16 residues. Germline V gene data show CDR1 as MNHEY and CDR2 as SVGEGT. In DNA form, the CDR3 reads TGTGCCAGCATGCAGCGCACCTTGAATTTTAGCAATGAGCAGTTCTTC. Encoded protein: CASMQRTLNFSNEQFF.

In its sample, this clonotype was seen a few times. The V gene is TRBV15, the J gene TRBJ1-1, with TRBD1 identical over 8 bases. The CDR3 is 15 residues long. Per germline, CDR1 LNHNV and CDR2 YYDKDF (reference sequence). The J segment lost 0 bases and the V segment lost 5 bases, leaving 5 bases of the junction unmatched. CDR3 coding DNA: TGTGCCACCAGCGGGGGGACAGGACTGAACACTGAAGCTTTCTTT. This gives the protein CATSGGTGLNTEAFF.

This chain connects TRBV4-2 to TRBJ1-4; TRBD1 matches at 7 bases. Germline assignment: CDR1 LGHNA and CDR2 YNFKEQ. CDR3 length: 18 amino acids. Germline trimming cut 4 bases from V and 0 bases from J; bases unmatched to any gene: 11. CDR3: CASSRRGDRAATNEKLFF. The CDR3 DNA sequence: TGTGCCAGCAGCCGACGAGGCGACAGGGCAGCAACTAATGAAAAACTGTTTTTT.

The chain recombines TRBV7-2 with TRBJ1-4; D is unresolved. The length of the CDR3 is 15 residues. V dropped 2 bases and J dropped 0 bases, with 7 bases sitting between them. CDR1 and CDR2 from the germline V gene are SGHTA and FQGNSA. CDR3: CASSLNAATNEKLFF. CDR3 DNA sequence: TGTGCCAGCAGCTTAAACGCAGCAACTAATGAAAAACTGTTTTTT. The full variable domain, rest sourced from reference TRBV7-2 and TRBJ1-4, is GAGVSQSPSNKVTEKGKDVELRCDPISGHTALYWYRQSLGQGLEFLIYFQGNSAPDKSGLPSDRFSAERTGGSVSTLTIQRTQQEDSAVYLCASSLNAATNEKLFFGSGTQLSVL.

This clonotype was recorded many times. V usage is TRBV6-6 and J usage is TRBJ1-2, with D possibly being TRBD1 (5 bases). Germline values: CDR1 MNHNY, CDR2 SVGAGI (reference sequence). Trimming left V 7 bases short and J 7 bases short, with 13 bases between. The CDR3 runs to 12 residues. This CDR3 is CASTRWGGGYTF. Here the CDR3 DNA reads TGTGCCAGCACCAGGTGGGGGGGTGGCTACACCTTC.